This record looks at one T cell receptor (beta chain) sequence and its context. Its antigen is as yet unknown. A much larger clone sits a single nucleotide away, making a read error possible. TCR beta CDR3 regions were amplified from RNA transcripts. The primer set for the first-round RT-PCR of the TCR CDR3 was HTBI. TCRdb analysed the multiplex PCR reads with MiXCR anew, one entry per CDR3 protein. This sample has roughly 660,000 distinct CDR3 sequences; roughly 17% occur once, and the top ten carry roughly 15%. In patients aged 18 to 65, hyperthyroidism was newly diagnosed, with duration under 2 months. From approximately 9.1 ml of fresh peripheral blood, PBMCs were isolated. The entry originates in a study of T cells in Graves' hyperthyroidism and ophthalmopathy. Regarding the study as a whole: A 13 V-J model separated ophthalmopathy from stable hyperthyroidism. Among thyroid clonotypes expanded above 0.001, most also appeared in blood.

CDR3 size: 14 residues. In germline, CDR1 is SNHLY, CDR2 FYNNEI. The TCR comes from a man aged 45-65 years with Graves' hyperthyroidism. The specimen was blood. The V and J genes are TRBV2 and TRBJ1-5; unclear D gene. CDR3 protein: CASSDLDSNQPRHF. CDR3 bases: TGTGCCAGCAGTGATTTAGATAGCAATCAGCCCCGGCATTTT.